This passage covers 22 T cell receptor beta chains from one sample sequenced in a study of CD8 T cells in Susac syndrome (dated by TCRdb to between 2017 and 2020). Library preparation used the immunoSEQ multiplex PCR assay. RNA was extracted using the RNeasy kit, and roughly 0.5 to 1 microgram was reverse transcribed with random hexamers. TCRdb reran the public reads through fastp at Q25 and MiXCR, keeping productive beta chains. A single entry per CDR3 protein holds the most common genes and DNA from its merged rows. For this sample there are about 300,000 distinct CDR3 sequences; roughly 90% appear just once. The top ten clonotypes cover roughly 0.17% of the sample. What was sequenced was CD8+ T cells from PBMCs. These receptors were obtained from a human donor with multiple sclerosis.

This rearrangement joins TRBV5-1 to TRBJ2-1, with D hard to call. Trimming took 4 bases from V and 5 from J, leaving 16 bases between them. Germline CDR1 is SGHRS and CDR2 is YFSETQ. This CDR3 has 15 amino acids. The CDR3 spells CASSHSFTVNNEQFF. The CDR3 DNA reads TGCGCCAGCAGCCATTCTTTCACCGTGAACAATGAGCAGTTCTTC.

In DNA, the CDR3 is TGCGCCAGCAGCTTGGTAGGGGTCGGTGCCTATGGCTACACCTTC. Its protein is CASSLVGVGAYGYTF. The V and J genes are TRBV5-1 and TRBJ1-2, with D possibly matching TRBD1 (5 bases). Germline CDR1 is SGHRS and CDR2 is YFSETQ. The CDR3 runs 15 residues. V was cut by 0 bases and J by 4 bases, with 13 bases left in between.

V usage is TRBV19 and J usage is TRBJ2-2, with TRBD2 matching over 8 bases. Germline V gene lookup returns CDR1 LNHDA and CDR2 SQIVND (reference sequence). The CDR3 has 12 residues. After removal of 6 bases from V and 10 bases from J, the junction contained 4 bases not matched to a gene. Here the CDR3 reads CASRGTSSELFF. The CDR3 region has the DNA TGTGCCAGTAGAGGGACTAGTTCGGAGCTGTTTTTT.

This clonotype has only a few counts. CDR3 coding DNA: TGTGCCAGCAGTAGGGGGTTGGGCCACGAGCAGTACTTC. Residues: CASSRGLGHEQYF. The rearrangement links TRBV2 to TRBJ2-7, with TRBD1 as a possible D gene (6 bases). Germline V CDR1 and CDR2: SNHLY, FYNNEI. The CDR3 length is 13 residues. V was clipped by 5 bases and J by 5 bases, with 13 bases between them.

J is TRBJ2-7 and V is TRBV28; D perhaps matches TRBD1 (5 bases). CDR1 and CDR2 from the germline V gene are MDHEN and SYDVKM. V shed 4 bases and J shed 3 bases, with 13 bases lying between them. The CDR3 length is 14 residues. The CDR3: CASSSWGSIYEQYF. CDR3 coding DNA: TGTGCCAGCAGTTCCTGGGGCTCCATCTACGAGCAGTACTTC.

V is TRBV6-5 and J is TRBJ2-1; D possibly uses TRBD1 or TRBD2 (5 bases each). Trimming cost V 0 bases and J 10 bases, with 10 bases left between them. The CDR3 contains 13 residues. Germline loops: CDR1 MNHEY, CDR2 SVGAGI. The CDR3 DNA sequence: TGTGCCAGCAGTTACTCGTGGGGACGGGAGCAGTTCTTC. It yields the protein CASSYSWGREQFF.

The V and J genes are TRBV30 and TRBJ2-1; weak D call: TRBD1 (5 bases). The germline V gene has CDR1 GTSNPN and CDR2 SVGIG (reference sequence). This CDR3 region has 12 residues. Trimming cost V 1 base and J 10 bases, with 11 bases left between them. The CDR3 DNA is TGTGCCTGGAGTGAGTTGGGGCGAGAGCAGTTCTTC. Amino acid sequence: CAWSELGREQFF.

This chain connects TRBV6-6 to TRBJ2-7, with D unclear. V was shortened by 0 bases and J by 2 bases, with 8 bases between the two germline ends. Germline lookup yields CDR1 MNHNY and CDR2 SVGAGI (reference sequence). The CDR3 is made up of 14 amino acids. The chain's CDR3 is CASSYSDLAYEQYF. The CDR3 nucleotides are TGTGCCAGCAGTTACTCGGACCTCGCCTACGAGCAGTACTTC.

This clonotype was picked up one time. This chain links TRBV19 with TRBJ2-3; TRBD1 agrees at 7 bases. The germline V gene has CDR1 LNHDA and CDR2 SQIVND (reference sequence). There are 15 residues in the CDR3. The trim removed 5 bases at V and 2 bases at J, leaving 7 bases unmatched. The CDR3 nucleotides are TGTGCCAGTAGTCCCACAGGGGCCCTCACAGATACGCAGTATTTT. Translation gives CASSPTGALTDTQYF.

CDR3: CASSRLRTSRTYEQYF. CDR3 DNA sequence: TGTGCCAGCAGCCGACTCCGGACTAGCCGAACCTACGAGCAGTACTTC. The gene calls are TRBV6-2 or TRBV6-3 and TRBJ2-7; 8 nucleotides line up with TRBD2. Germline values: CDR1 MNHEY, CDR2 SVGEGT. J lost 2 bases, V lost 6 bases, and 12 bases had no gene match. The CDR3 is 16 amino acids.

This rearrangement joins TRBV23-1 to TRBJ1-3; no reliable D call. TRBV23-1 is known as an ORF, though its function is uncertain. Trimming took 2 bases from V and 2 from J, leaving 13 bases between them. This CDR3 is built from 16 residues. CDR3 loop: CASSQVRRRTGNTIYF. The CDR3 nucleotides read TGCGCCAGCAGTCAAGTTCGGAGAAGAACTGGAAACACCATATATTTT.

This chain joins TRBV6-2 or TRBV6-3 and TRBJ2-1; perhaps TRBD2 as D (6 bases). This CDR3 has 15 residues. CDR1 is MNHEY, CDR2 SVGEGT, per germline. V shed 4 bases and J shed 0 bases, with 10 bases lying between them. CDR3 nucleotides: TGTGCCAGCAGTTTGGAGGGCCGCTCCTACAATGAGCAGTTCTTC. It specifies CASSLEGRSYNEQFF.

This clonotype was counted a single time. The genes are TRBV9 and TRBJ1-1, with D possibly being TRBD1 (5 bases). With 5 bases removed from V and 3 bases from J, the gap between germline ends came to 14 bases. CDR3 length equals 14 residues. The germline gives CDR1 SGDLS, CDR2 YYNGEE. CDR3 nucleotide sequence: TGTGCCAGCAGTGCCTTGGGGGGATACACTGAAGCTTTCTTT. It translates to CASSALGGYTEAFF.

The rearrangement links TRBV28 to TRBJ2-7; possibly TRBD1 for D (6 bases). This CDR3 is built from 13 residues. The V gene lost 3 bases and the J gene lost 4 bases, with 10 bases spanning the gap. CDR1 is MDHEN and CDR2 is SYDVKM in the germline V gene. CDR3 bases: TGTGCCAGCAGTTTTGGCAGGGGATACGAGCAGTACTTC. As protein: CASSFGRGYEQYF.

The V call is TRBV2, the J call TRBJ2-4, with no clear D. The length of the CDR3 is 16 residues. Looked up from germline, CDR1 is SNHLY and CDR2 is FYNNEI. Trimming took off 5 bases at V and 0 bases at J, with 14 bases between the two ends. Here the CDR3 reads CASSPRPLVAKNIQYF. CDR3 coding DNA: TGTGCCAGCAGTCCCCGTCCCTTGGTAGCCAAAAACATTCAGTACTTC.

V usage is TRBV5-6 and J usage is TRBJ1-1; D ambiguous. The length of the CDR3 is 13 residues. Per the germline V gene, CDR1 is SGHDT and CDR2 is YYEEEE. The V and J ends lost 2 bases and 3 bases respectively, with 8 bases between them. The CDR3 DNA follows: TGTGCCAGCAGCTTCCTGCGGTACACTGAAGCTTTCTTT. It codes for CASSFLRYTEAFF.

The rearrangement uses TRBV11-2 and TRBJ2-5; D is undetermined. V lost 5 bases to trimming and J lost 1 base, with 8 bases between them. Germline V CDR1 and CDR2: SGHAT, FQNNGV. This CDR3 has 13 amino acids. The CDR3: CASSPPGQETQYF. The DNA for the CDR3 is TGTGCCAGCAGCCCTCCGGGCCAAGAGACCCAGTACTTC.

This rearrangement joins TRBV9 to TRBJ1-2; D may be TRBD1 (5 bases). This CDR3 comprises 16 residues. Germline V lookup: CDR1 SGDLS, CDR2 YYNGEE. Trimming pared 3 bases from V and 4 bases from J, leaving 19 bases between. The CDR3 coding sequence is TGTGCCAGCAGCGCTGGGGGAGGGTCAACCCTCTATGGCTACACCTTC. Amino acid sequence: CASSAGGGSTLYGYTF.

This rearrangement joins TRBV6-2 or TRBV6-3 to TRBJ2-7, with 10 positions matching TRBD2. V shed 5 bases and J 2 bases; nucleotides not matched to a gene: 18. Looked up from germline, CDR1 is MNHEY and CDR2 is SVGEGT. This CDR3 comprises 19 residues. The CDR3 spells CASSDPTRDGLAEPYEQYF. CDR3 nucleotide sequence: TGTGCCAGCAGTGATCCCACCCGCGATGGACTAGCGGAACCCTACGAGCAGTACTTC.

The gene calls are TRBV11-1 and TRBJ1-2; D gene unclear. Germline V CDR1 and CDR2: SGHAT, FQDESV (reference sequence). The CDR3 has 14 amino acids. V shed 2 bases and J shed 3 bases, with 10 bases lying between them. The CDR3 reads CASSLLPAYYGYTF. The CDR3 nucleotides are TGTGCCAGCAGCTTACTCCCAGCCTACTATGGCTACACCTTC.

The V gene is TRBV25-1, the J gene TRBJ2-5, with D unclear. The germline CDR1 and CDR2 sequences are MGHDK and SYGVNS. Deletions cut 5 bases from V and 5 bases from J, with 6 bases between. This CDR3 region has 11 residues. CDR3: CASSPAETQYF. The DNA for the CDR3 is TGTGCCAGCAGTCCGGCGGAGACCCAGTACTTC. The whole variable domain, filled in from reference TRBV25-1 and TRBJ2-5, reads EADIYQTPRYLVIGTGKKITLECSQTMGHDKMYWYQQDPGMELHLIHYSYGVNSTEKGDLSSESTVSRIRTEHFPLTLESARPSHTSQYLCASSPAETQYFGPGTRLLVL.

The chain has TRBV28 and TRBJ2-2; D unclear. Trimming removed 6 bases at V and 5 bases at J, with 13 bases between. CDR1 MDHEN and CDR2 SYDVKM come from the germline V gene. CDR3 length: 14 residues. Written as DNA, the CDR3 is TGTGCCAGCAGCCAATTGCTTCCTACCGGGGAGCTGTTTTTT. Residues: CASSQLLPTGELFF.